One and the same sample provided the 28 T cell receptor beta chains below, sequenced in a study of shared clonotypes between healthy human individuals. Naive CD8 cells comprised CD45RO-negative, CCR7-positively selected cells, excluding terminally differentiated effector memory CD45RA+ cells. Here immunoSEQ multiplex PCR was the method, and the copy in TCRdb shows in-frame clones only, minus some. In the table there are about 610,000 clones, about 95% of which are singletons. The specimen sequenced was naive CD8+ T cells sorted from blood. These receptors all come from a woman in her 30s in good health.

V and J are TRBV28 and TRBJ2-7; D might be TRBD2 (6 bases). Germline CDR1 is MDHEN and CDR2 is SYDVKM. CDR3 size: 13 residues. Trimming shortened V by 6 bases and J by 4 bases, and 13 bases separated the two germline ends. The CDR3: CASRREGGYEQYF. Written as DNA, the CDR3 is TGTGCCAGCAGGCGGGAAGGAGGGTACGAGCAGTACTTC. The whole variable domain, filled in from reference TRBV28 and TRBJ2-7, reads DVKVTQSSRYLVKRTGEKVFLECVQDMDHENMFWYRQDPGLGLRLIYFSYDVKMKEKGDIPEGYSVSREKKERFSLILESASTNQTSMYLCASRREGGYEQYFGPGTRLTVT.

CDR3 loop: CASSLGQRNSPLHF. The CDR3 nucleotides are TGTGCCAGCAGCCTTGGACAGCGAAATTCACCCCTCCACTTT. V gene TRBV27 combines with J gene TRBJ1-6; tentative D call: TRBD1 (6 bases). V lost 6 bases, J lost 7 bases, and 13 bases lay in between. The CDR3 is 14 amino acids. Germline loops: CDR1 MNHEY, CDR2 SMNVEV (reference sequence).

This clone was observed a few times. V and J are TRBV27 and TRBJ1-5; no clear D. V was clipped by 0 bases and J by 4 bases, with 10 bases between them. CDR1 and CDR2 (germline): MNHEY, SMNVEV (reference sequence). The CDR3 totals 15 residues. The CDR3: CASSLSRSFNQPQHF. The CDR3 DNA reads TGTGCCAGCAGTTTATCACGTTCCTTTAATCAGCCCCAGCATTTT.

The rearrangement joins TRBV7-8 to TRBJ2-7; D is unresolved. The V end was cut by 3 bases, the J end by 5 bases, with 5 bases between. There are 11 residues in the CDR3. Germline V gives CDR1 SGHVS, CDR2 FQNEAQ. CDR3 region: CASSLSDEQYF. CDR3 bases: TGTGCCAGCAGCTTGTCGGACGAGCAGTACTTC.

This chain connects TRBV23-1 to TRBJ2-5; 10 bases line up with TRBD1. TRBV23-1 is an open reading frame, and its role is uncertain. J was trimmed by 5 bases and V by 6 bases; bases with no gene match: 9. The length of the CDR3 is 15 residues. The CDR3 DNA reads TGCGCCAGCAGGCTCGGGACAGGGGAAATCGAGACCCAGTACTTC. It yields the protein CASRLGTGEIETQYF.

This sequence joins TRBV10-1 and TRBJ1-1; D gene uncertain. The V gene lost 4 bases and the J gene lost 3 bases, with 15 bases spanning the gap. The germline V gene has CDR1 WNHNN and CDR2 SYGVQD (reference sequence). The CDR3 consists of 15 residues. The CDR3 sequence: CASSAIRRTDTEAFF. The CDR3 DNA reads TGCGCCAGCAGTGCTATTAGACGGACGGACACTGAAGCTTTCTTT.

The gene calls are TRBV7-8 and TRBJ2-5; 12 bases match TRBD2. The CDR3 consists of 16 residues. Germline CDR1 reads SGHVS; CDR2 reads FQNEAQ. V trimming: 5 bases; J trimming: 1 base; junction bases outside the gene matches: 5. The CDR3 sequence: CASSLGLAGIQETQYF. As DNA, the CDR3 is TGTGCCAGCAGCCTCGGACTAGCGGGAATCCAAGAGACCCAGTACTTC. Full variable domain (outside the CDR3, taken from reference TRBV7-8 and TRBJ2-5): GAGVSQSPRYKVAKRGQDVALRCDPISGHVSLFWYQQALGQGPEFLTYFQNEAQLDKSGLPSDRFFAERPEGSVSTLKIQRTQQEDSAVYLCASSLGLAGIQETQYFGPGTRLLVL.

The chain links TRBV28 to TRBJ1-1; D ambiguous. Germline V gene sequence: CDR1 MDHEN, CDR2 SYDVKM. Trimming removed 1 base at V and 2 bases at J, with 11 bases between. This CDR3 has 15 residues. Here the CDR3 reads CASSLLLGGNTEAFF. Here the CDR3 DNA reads TGTGCCAGCAGTTTATTATTGGGCGGAAACACTGAAGCTTTCTTT. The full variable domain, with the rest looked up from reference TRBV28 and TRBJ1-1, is DVKVTQSSRYLVKRTGEKVFLECVQDMDHENMFWYRQDPGLGLRLIYFSYDVKMKEKGDIPEGYSVSREKKERFSLILESASTNQTSMYLCASSLLLGGNTEAFFGQGTRLTVV.

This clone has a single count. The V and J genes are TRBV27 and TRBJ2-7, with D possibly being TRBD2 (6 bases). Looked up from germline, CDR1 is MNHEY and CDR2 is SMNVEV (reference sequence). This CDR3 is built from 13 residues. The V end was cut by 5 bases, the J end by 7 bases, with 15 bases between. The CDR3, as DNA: TGTGCCAGCAGTATAGCCCCTAGCGTAGAGCAGTACTTC. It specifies CASSIAPSVEQYF.

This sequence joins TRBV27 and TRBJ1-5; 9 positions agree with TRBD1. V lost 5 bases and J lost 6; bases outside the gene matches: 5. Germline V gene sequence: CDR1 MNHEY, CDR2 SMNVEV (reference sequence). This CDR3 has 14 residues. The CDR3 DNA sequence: TGTGCCAGCAGTCACGGACAGGGGTTTCAGCCCCAGCATTTT. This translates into CASSHGQGFQPQHF.

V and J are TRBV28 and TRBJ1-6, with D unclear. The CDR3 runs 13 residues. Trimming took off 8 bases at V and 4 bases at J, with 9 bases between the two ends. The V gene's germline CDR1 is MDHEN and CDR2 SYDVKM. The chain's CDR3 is CASAQIYNSPLHF. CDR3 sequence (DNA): TGTGCCAGCGCACAGATTTATAATTCACCCCTCCACTTT.

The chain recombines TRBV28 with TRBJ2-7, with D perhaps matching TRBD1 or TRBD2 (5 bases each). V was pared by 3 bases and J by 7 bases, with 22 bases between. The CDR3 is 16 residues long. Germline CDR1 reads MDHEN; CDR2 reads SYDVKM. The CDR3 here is CASSLPGDAPSEEQYF. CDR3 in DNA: TGTGCCAGCAGTTTGCCTGGGGACGCACCCTCTGAGGAGCAGTACTTC. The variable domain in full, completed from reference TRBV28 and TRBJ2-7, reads DVKVTQSSRYLVKRTGEKVFLECVQDMDHENMFWYRQDPGLGLRLIYFSYDVKMKEKGDIPEGYSVSREKKERFSLILESASTNQTSMYLCASSLPGDAPSEEQYFGPGTRLTVT.

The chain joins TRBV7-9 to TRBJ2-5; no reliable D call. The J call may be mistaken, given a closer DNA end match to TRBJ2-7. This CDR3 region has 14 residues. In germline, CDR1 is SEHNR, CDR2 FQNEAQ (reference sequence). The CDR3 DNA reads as TGTGCCAGCAGCCACGACTCCACGCGCTACGAGCAGTACTTC. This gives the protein CASSHDSTRYEQYF.

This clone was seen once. CDR3 residues: CAWRKSVSYEQYF. For the CDR3, the DNA is TGTGCCTGGAGAAAAAGCGTCTCCTACGAGCAGTACTTC. The chain employs TRBV30 and TRBJ2-7; no reliable D call. The CDR3 spans 13 residues. Germline V lookup: CDR1 GTSNPN, CDR2 SVGIG (reference sequence). V was shortened by 3 bases and J by 0 bases, with 9 bases between the two germline ends.

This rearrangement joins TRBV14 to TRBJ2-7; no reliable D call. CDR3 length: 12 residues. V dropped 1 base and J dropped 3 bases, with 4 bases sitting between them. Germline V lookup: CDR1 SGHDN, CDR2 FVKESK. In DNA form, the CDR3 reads TGTGCCAGCAGCCAAGCAATCTACGAGCAGTACTTC. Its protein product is CASSQAIYEQYF.

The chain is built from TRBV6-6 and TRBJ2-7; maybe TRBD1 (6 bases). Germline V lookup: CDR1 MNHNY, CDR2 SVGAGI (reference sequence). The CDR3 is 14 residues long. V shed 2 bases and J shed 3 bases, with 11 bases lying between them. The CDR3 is CASSYRQDHYEQYF. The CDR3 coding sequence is TGTGCCAGCAGTTACCGACAGGATCACTACGAGCAGTACTTC.

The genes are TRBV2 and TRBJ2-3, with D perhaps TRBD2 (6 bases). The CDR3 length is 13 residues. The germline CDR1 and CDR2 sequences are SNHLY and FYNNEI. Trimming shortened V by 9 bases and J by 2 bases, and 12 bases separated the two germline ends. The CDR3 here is CARKGLNTDTQYF. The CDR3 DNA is TGTGCCAGAAAGGGACTGAACACAGATACGCAGTATTTT.

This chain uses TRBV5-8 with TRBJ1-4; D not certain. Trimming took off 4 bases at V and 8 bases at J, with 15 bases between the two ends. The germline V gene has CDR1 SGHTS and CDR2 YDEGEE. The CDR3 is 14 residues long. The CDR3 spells CASSIREEGEKLFF. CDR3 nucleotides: TGTGCCAGCAGCATCCGGGAGGAAGGGGAAAAACTGTTTTTT.

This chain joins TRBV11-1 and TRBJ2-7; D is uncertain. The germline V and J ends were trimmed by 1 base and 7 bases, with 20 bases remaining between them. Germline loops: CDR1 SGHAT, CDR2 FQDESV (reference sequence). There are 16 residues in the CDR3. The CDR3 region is CASSLGLALLDSEQYF. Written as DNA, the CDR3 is TGTGCCAGCAGCTTAGGCTTAGCTCTCCTTGATAGTGAGCAGTACTTC.

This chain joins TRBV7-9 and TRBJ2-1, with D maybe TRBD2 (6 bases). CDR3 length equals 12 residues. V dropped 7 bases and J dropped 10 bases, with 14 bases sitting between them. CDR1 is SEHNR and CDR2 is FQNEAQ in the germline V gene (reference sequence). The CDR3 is CASTPTSLEQFF. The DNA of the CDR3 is TGTGCCAGCACCCCGACTAGTCTCGAGCAGTTCTTC.

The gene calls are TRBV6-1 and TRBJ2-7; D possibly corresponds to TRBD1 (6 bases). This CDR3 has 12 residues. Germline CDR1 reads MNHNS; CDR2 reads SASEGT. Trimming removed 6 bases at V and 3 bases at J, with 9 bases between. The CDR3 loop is CASRTGFYEQYF. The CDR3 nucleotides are TGTGCCAGCAGAACAGGGTTCTACGAGCAGTACTTC.

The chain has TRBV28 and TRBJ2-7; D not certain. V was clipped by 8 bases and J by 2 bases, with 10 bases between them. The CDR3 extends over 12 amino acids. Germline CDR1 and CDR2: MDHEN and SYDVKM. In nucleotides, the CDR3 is TGTGCCAGCTTAACTGCGACCTACGAGCAGTACTTC. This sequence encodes CASLTATYEQYF.

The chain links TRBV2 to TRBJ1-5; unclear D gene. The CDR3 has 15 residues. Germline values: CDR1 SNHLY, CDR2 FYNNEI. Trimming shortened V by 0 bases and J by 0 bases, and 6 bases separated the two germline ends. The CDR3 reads CASSEAFHSNQPQHF. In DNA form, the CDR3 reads TGTGCCAGCAGTGAAGCCTTTCATAGCAATCAGCCCCAGCATTTT.

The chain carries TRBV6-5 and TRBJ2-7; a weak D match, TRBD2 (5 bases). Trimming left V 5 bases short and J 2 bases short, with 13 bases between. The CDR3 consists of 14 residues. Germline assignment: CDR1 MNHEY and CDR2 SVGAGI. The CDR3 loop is CASSPERITYEQYF. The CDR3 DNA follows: TGTGCCAGCAGTCCGGAGCGGATAACCTACGAGCAGTACTTC.

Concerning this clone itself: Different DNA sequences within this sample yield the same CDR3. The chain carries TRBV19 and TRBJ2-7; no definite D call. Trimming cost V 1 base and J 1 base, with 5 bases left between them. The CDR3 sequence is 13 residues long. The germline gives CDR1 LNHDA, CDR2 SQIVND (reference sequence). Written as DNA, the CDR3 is TGTGCCAGTAGTATAGCGGAGTCCTACGAGCAGTACTTC. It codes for CASSIAESYEQYF.

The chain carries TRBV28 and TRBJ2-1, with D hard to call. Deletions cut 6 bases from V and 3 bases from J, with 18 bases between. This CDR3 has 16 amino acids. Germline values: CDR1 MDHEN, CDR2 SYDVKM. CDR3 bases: TGTGCCAGCAGACCCCCGATGGTCAGAAACTACAATGAGCAGTTCTTC. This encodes CASRPPMVRNYNEQFF. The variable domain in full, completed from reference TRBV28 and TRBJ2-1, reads DVKVTQSSRYLVKRTGEKVFLECVQDMDHENMFWYRQDPGLGLRLIYFSYDVKMKEKGDIPEGYSVSREKKERFSLILESASTNQTSMYLCASRPPMVRNYNEQFFGPGTRLTVL.

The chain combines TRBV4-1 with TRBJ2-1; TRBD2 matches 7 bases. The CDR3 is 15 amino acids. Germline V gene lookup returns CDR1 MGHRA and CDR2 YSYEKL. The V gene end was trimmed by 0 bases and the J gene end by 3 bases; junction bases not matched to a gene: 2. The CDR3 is CASSQEREFYNEQFF. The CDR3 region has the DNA TGCGCCAGCAGCCAAGAGCGGGAGTTCTACAATGAGCAGTTCTTC.

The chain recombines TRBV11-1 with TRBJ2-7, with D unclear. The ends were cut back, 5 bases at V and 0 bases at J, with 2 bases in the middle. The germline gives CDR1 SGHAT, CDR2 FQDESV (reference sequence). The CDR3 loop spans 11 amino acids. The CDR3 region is CASSNSYEQYF. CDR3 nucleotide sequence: TGTGCCAGCAGCAACTCCTACGAGCAGTACTTC.